This T cell receptor beta chain was captured by sequencing in a study of control samples from healthy donors and cancer patients. The table came from immunoSEQ multiplex PCR; TCRdb's copy has only in-frame clones and leaves some out. The sample contains about 2,500 clones, around 97% of which appear only once. The V and J ends lost 0 bases and 1 base respectively, with 13 bases between them. CDR3 size: 16 residues. CDR1 and CDR2 from the germline V gene are SGDLS and YYNGEE. This sequence originates from a man between 65 and 85 years old with head and neck cancer. The chain carries TRBV9 and TRBJ2-5, with D maybe TRBD2 (6 bases). Sequences were obtained from PBMCs. CDR3 sequence: CASSVGVAAIQETQYF. The CDR3 nucleotides are TGTGCCAGCAGCGTAGGGGTAGCGGCAATCCAAGAGACCCAGTACTTC.